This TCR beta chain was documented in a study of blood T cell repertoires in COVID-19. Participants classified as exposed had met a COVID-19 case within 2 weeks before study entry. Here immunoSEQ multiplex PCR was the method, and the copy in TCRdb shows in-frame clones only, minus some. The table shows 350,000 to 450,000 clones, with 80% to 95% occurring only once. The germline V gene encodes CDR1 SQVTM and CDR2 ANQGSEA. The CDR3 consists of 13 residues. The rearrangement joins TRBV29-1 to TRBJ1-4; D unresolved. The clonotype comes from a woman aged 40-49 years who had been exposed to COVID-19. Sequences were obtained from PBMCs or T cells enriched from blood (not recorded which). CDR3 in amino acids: CILRPGVGEKLFF. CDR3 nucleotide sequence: TGCATCCTTCGGCCCGGGGTGGGGGAAAAACTGTTTTTT.